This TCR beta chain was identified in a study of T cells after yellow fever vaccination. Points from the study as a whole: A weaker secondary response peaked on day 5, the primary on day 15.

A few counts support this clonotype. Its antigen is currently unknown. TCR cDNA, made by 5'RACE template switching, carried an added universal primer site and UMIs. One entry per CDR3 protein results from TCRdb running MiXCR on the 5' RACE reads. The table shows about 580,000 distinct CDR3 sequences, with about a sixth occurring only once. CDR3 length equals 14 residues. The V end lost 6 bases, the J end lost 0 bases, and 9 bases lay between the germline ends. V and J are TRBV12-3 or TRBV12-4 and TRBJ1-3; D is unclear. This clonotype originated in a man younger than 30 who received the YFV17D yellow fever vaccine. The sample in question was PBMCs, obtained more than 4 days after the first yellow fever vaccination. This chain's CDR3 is CASSLLHSGNTIYF. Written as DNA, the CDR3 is TGTGCCAGCAGCCTATTGCACTCTGGAAACACCATATATTTT.